Listed below are T cell receptor beta chains from one sample, sequenced in a study of T cell changes during pregnancy in multiple sclerosis. Measured with immunoSEQ multiplex PCR; TCRdb has only the in-frame clones, and not every one. Among roughly 110,000 clones listed, about nine tenths were seen once. The material was peripheral blood, obtained in the third trimester of pregnancy. These receptors were obtained from a female donor in good health, enrolled as a control in a pregnancy study. Each CDR3 is given with its conserved first and last residue. A D gene is named only where the DNA matches it firmly. Size tells how often a clone was seen (once, few, many) or the class of an expanded clone, and some rows leave it out.

d_gene: TRBD1
v_gene: TRBV9
j_gene: TRBJ1-5
abundance: NA
CDR3nt: TGTGCCAGCAGCGGCGGACAGGAGGGACAGCCCCAGCATTTT
CDR3aa: CASSGGQEGQPQHF

d_gene: NA
v_gene: TRBV6-5
j_gene: TRBJ1-1
abundance: once
CDR3nt: TGTGCCAGCAGTTCAACGCCGCGGTTGAACACTGAAGCTTTCTTT
CDR3aa: CASSSTPRLNTEAFF

d_gene: NA
v_gene: TRBV30
j_gene: TRBJ2-7
abundance: NA
CDR3nt: TGTGCCTGGAAGCTTCCGGCAGGGCGAGGTGAGCAGTACTTC
CDR3aa: CAWKLPAGRGEQYF

d_gene: NA
v_gene: TRBV6-1
j_gene: TRBJ1-1
abundance: NA
CDR3nt: TGTGCCAGCGGTCGGGAGAACACTGAAGCTTTCTTT
CDR3aa: CASGRENTEAFF

d_gene: NA
v_gene: TRBV28
j_gene: TRBJ2-3
abundance: NA
CDR3nt: TGTGCCAGCAGCCTCGGGACAGATACGCAGTATTTT
CDR3aa: CASSLGTDTQYF

d_gene: NA
v_gene: TRBV6-4
j_gene: TRBJ2-3
abundance: NA
CDR3nt: TGTGCCAGCAGTTCCGGGAGCCGCACAGATACGCAGTATTTT
CDR3aa: CASSSGSRTDTQYF

d_gene: NA
v_gene: TRBV9
j_gene: TRBJ1-2
abundance: NA
CDR3nt: TGTGCCAGCAGCGCGACACAGGGTGTTGGCTATGGCTACACCTTC
CDR3aa: CASSATQGVGYGYTF

d_gene: NA
v_gene: TRBV6-5
j_gene: TRBJ1-6
abundance: NA
CDR3nt: TGTGCCAGCAGTTACTCGGGGGCCGAGGCGGCTTGGACCCTCCACTTT
CDR3aa: CASSYSGAEAAWTLHF

d_gene: NA
v_gene: TRBV11-3
j_gene: TRBJ1-1
abundance: NA
CDR3nt: TGTGCCAGCAGCTTCTCCAGGGACACTGAAGCTTTCTTT
CDR3aa: CASSFSRDTEAFF

d_gene: NA
v_gene: TRBV27
j_gene: TRBJ1-1
abundance: NA
CDR3nt: TGTGCCAGCAGTTTACAGGGTATGAACACTGAAGCTTTCTTT
CDR3aa: CASSLQGMNTEAFF

d_gene: TRBD2
v_gene: TRBV10-3
j_gene: TRBJ2-3
abundance: NA
CDR3nt: TGTGCCATCAGTCTGGGGACTAGCCCAGATACGCAGTATTTT
CDR3aa: CAISLGTSPDTQYF

d_gene: TRBD1
v_gene: TRBV6-4
j_gene: TRBJ2-3
abundance: NA
CDR3nt: TGTGCCAGCAGTGACTCAGGGGGCGCAGATACGCAGTATTTT
CDR3aa: CASSDSGGADTQYF

d_gene: TRBD1
v_gene: TRBV6-1
j_gene: TRBJ2-1
abundance: NA
CDR3nt: TGTGCCAGCATATGGGACAGGGGGCGTGGGGAGCAGTTCTTC
CDR3aa: CASIWDRGRGEQFF

d_gene: TRBD1
v_gene: TRBV10-3
j_gene: TRBJ1-2
abundance: NA
CDR3nt: TGTGCCATCAGTGGACAGGGAAACTATGGCTACACCTTC
CDR3aa: CAISGQGNYGYTF

d_gene: TRBD2
v_gene: TRBV30
j_gene: TRBJ2-2
abundance: NA
CDR3nt: TGTGCCTGGAGTAGCGGGGCGTTCGGCGGGGAGCTGTTTTTT
CDR3aa: CAWSSGAFGGELFF

d_gene: NA
v_gene: TRBV9
j_gene: TRBJ1-1
abundance: NA
CDR3nt: TGTGCCAGCAGCGTGACCCCGGTCCCGGGCGGGGAAGCTTTCTTT
CDR3aa: CASSVTPVPGGEAFF

d_gene: NA
v_gene: TRBV30
j_gene: TRBJ2-7
abundance: NA
CDR3nt: TGTGCCTGGACCCAAGAGTACCCCGAGCAGTACTTC
CDR3aa: CAWTQEYPEQYF

d_gene: TRBD1
v_gene: TRBV30
j_gene: TRBJ2-5
abundance: NA
CDR3nt: TGTGCCTGGAGTGTCTGGGACAGGGTCCGAGAGACCCAGTACTTC
CDR3aa: CAWSVWDRVRETQYF

d_gene: TRBD1
v_gene: TRBV6-5
j_gene: TRBJ2-7
abundance: NA
CDR3nt: TGTGCCAGCAGTCCGGGACAGGAGGGACGCGAGCAGTACTTC
CDR3aa: CASSPGQEGREQYF

d_gene: NA
v_gene: TRBV21-1
j_gene: TRBJ1-1
abundance: NA
CDR3nt: TGTGCCAGCAGCCCCTGGGACAGGGAAGTTGGGACTGAAGCTTTCTTT
CDR3aa: CASSPWDREVGTEAFF

d_gene: NA
v_gene: TRBV11-3
j_gene: TRBJ2-1
abundance: NA
CDR3nt: TGTGCCACCGAAGCGGCGGGTTACTACAATGAGCAGTTCTTC
CDR3aa: CATEAAGYYNEQFF

d_gene: NA
v_gene: TRBV13
j_gene: TRBJ2-1
abundance: few
CDR3nt: TGTGCCAGCAGGACGACAGTACAAAATGAGCAGTTCTTC
CDR3aa: CASRTTVQNEQFF

d_gene: TRBD2
v_gene: TRBV11-3
j_gene: TRBJ2-5
abundance: NA
CDR3nt: TGTGCCAGCAGCTCCCTAGCGGGGGTTTGGGCCCAGTACTTC
CDR3aa: CASSSLAGVWAQYF